Below, 24 T cell receptor beta chains from the same sample are listed, as sequenced in a study of shared clonotypes between healthy human individuals. Measured with immunoSEQ multiplex PCR; TCRdb has only the in-frame clones, and not every one. The data hold roughly 2.6 million clones, with roughly nine tenths observed a single time. What was sequenced was naive CD4+ T cells sorted from blood. The subset denotes: CD45RA+ positively selected. The receptors stem from a man aged 18-30 years in good health.

This rearrangement joins TRBV28 to TRBJ2-7; TRBD1 or TRBD2 may be the D gene (5 bases each). V shed 8 bases and J shed 2 bases, with 13 bases lying between them. The CDR3 contains 13 residues. Germline assignment: CDR1 MDHEN and CDR2 SYDVKM. Here the CDR3 reads CASGGQKPYEQYF. CDR3 DNA sequence: TGTGCCAGCGGGGGTCAAAAGCCCTACGAGCAGTACTTC.

This chain links TRBV2 with TRBJ1-1, with a tentative D call TRBD1 (6 bases). This CDR3 has 14 residues. V shed 3 bases and J shed 6 bases, with 14 bases lying between them. Germline CDR1 SNHLY, CDR2 FYNNEI. The CDR3 loop is CASSEFRDIPEAFF. CDR3 sequence (DNA): TGTGCCAGCAGTGAGTTTAGGGACATCCCTGAAGCTTTCTTT.

This chain joins TRBV25-1 and TRBJ1-6; perhaps TRBD1 as D (5 bases). CDR3 length equals 15 residues. Trimming stripped 1 base from V and 7 bases from J, with 11 bases between. Per germline, CDR1 MGHDK and CDR2 SYGVNS. The CDR3: CASSESGVVNSPLHF. CDR3 nucleotide sequence: TGTGCCAGCAGTGAATCGGGGGTCGTGAATTCACCCCTCCACTTT.

The chain uses TRBV6-1 and TRBJ2-2, with D perhaps matching TRBD2 (6 bases). The CDR3 runs to 15 residues. Germline assignment: CDR1 MNHNS and CDR2 SASEGT. The V gene lost 7 bases and the J gene lost 6 bases, with 18 bases spanning the gap. The DNA for the CDR3 is TGTGCCAGCACCTCGTGGGGCAGGGAGGCCGGGGAGCTGTTTTTT. Translated: CASTSWGREAGELFF.

The genes are TRBV10-2 and TRBJ1-2; D perhaps matches TRBD1 (6 bases). V was pared by 2 bases and J by 4 bases, with 11 bases between. Germline CDR1 WSHSY, CDR2 SAAADI. This CDR3 has 14 residues. CDR3 DNA: TGCGCCAGCAGTGAGAGGGGGGGTCCCTATGGCTACACCTTC. As protein: CASSERGGPYGYTF.

The chain joins TRBV11-3 to TRBJ2-1; 7 bases map to TRBD2. V lost 3 bases to trimming and J lost 4 bases; unmatched junction nucleotides: 6. The CDR3 is 15 amino acids. The germline V gene has CDR1 SGHNT and CDR2 YENEEA. The CDR3 DNA sequence: TGTGCCAGCAGCTTCAGACTAGCCCATTACAATGAGCAGTTCTTC. Protein product: CASSFRLAHYNEQFF.

This clone was recorded once. The V call is TRBV10-1, the J call TRBJ2-5; a possible D gene is TRBD2 (5 bases). The J call could be wrong; TRBJ2-7 is a better fit for the DNA end. The germline gives CDR1 WNHNN, CDR2 SYGVQD (reference sequence). The CDR3 loop spans 13 amino acids. The CDR3 nucleotides read TGCGCCAGCAGCGGGGTGCTCTCCTACGAGCAGTACTTC. It is translated as CASSGVLSYEQYF.

The genes are TRBV5-1 and TRBJ2-5; the D call may be TRBD1 or TRBD2 (5 bases each). V was clipped by 0 bases and J by 5 bases, with 17 bases between them. The CDR3 has 16 residues. Germline CDR1 SGHRS, CDR2 YFSETQ. CDR3 DNA: TGCGCCAGCAGCTTGGAAGGGACCTCCCAAGTGGAGACCCAGTACTTC. Encoded protein: CASSLEGTSQVETQYF.

The V and J genes are TRBV5-1 and TRBJ1-1; D gene uncertain. The CDR3 has 15 residues. Germline CDR1 reads SGHRS; CDR2 reads YFSETQ. Between the trimmed V and J ends, which lost 3 bases and 7 bases, there was a span of 19 bases. The CDR3 loop is CASSSEWREAGEAFF. CDR3 coding DNA: TGCGCCAGCAGCTCGGAGTGGCGAGAAGCGGGTGAAGCTTTCTTT.

The V call is TRBV5-6, the J call TRBJ1-2; D ambiguous. Germline V gene lookup returns CDR1 SGHDT and CDR2 YYEEEE. This CDR3 contains 14 residues. Trimming removed 0 bases from V and 4 bases from J, with 10 bases in between. The CDR3 bases are TGTGCCAGCAGCTTGGGGCTAAACCCCTATGGCTACACCTTC. Its translation: CASSLGLNPYGYTF.

The chain links TRBV10-2 to TRBJ2-2; D is unresolved. Trimming pared 6 bases from V and 3 bases from J, leaving 5 bases between. Germline V gene lookup returns CDR1 WSHSY and CDR2 SAAADI. The CDR3 runs to 12 residues. The CDR3 spells CASSRYTGELFF. As DNA, the CDR3 is TGCGCCAGCAGCCGGTACACCGGGGAGCTGTTTTTT.

The rearrangement uses TRBV7-8 and TRBJ1-1, with a possible D match to TRBD1 (6 bases). The V and J ends lost 1 base and 6 bases respectively, with 21 bases between them. Germline V gene data show CDR1 as SGHVS and CDR2 as FQNEAQ. CDR3 length equals 17 residues. The CDR3 protein is CASSLDLGQRGRAEAFF. In DNA form, the CDR3 reads TGTGCCAGCAGCTTAGATTTAGGCCAAAGGGGGAGGGCTGAAGCTTTCTTT.

The chain uses TRBV4-2 and TRBJ2-3, with D hard to call. The CDR3 extends over 13 amino acids. Trimming took off 4 bases at V and 2 bases at J, with 7 bases between the two ends. Germline V lookup: CDR1 LGHNA, CDR2 YNFKEQ. The CDR3 is CASSRLDTDTQYF. The CDR3 coding sequence is TGTGCCAGCAGCCGACTCGACACAGATACGCAGTATTTT.

On this clone: Distinct nucleotide sequences in the sample also encode this CDR3. This chain connects TRBV2 to TRBJ1-6, with a tentative D call TRBD1 (6 bases). V was trimmed by 3 bases and J by 4 bases, leaving 10 bases between them. Germline lookup yields CDR1 SNHLY and CDR2 FYNNEI. The CDR3 runs 15 residues. The CDR3 nucleotides read TGTGCCAGCAGTGAGGGCGGACAGTATAATTCACCCCTCCACTTT. Translation gives CASSEGGQYNSPLHF.

This chain links TRBV4-1 with TRBJ2-5; D may be TRBD1 (6 bases). In germline, CDR1 is MGHRA, CDR2 YSYEKL. V lost 2 bases to trimming and J lost 1 base, with 8 bases between them. The length of the CDR3 is 14 residues. The CDR3 sequence: CASSQLQGQETQYF. CDR3 coding DNA: TGCGCCAGCAGCCAACTACAGGGCCAAGAGACCCAGTACTTC.

This chain connects TRBV19 to TRBJ2-1; TRBD2 agrees at 13 bases. Losses at the gene ends were 5 bases for V and 1 base for J; bases not matched to a gene: 2. The CDR3 length is 16 residues. CDR1 is LNHDA and CDR2 is SQIVND in the germline V gene (reference sequence). The DNA of the CDR3 is TGTGCCAGTAGTCGGACTAGCGGGGGATCCTACAATGAGCAGTTCTTC. Its protein product is CASSRTSGGSYNEQFF.

This sequence joins TRBV9 and TRBJ1-4, with 8 bases identical to TRBD1. The germline V gene has CDR1 SGDLS and CDR2 YYNGEE. V shed 0 bases, J shed 3 bases, and the junction held 4 bases outside the gene matches. The CDR3 is 16 residues long. CDR3 nucleotides: TGTGCCAGCAGCGTAGGTGTACAGGGGGCTAATGAAAAACTGTTTTTT. As protein: CASSVGVQGANEKLFF.

This clone showed up just a few times. V and J are TRBV30 and TRBJ1-5; D may be TRBD1 (6 bases). Per the germline V gene, CDR1 is GTSNPN and CDR2 is SVGIG (reference sequence). CDR3 length: 15 residues. V lost 1 base to trimming and J lost 6 bases, with 16 bases between them. The CDR3 reads CAWSDRDGNVQPQHF. CDR3 DNA sequence: TGTGCCTGGAGTGACAGGGACGGGAATGTTCAGCCCCAGCATTTT.

This chain uses TRBV5-4 with TRBJ1-2; no firm D call. The CDR3 contains 15 residues. CDR1 SGHNT and CDR2 YYREEE come from the germline V gene (reference sequence). The V and J ends lost 3 bases and 0 bases respectively, with 12 bases between them. DNA of the CDR3: TGTGCCAGCAGCTCGACGGGCAAGGCTAACTATGGCTACACCTTC. This codes for CASSSTGKANYGYTF.

The chain uses TRBV19 and TRBJ1-1, with 7 bases lining up with TRBD1. The CDR3 runs 13 residues. The J segment lost 5 bases and the V segment lost 8 bases, leaving 8 bases of the junction unmatched. CDR1 and CDR2 from the germline V gene are LNHDA and SQIVND (reference sequence). CDR3 residues: CASSDRQRTEAFF. CDR3 nucleotides: TGTGCCAGTTCGGACAGGCAAAGGACTGAAGCTTTCTTT.

This rearrangement joins TRBV6-1 to TRBJ2-7, with 7 bases lining up with TRBD1. The CDR3 is made up of 15 amino acids. The germline gives CDR1 MNHNS, CDR2 SASEGT. Losses at the gene ends were 0 bases for V and 5 bases for J; bases not matched to a gene: 7. The CDR3 nucleotides are TGTGCCAGCAGTGAAGCGCTGCAGGGGGTCCACGAGCAGTACTTC. It encodes CASSEALQGVHEQYF.

The V gene is TRBV30, the J gene TRBJ2-7; possible D gene TRBD1, 6 bases. The CDR3 runs to 14 residues. Trimming pared 2 bases from V and 6 bases from J, leaving 17 bases between. Germline CDR1 and CDR2: GTSNPN and SVGIG (reference sequence). CDR3 amino acids: CAWSRTERGGEQYF. The CDR3 region has the DNA TGTGCCTGGAGTAGGACAGAGCGAGGCGGCGAGCAGTACTTC.

In its sample, this clone was seen once. The chain recombines TRBV2 with TRBJ2-3; D call uncertain. V was shortened by 4 bases and J by 2 bases, with 13 bases between the two germline ends. The CDR3 is 15 amino acids. The germline V gene has CDR1 SNHLY and CDR2 FYNNEI. The CDR3 is CASSVYGGDTDTQYF. The CDR3 bases are TGTGCCAGCAGTGTTTATGGTGGGGACACAGATACGCAGTATTTT.

V gene TRBV12-5 combines with J gene TRBJ2-6; 9 bases line up with TRBD1. The germline V gene has CDR1 LGHNT and CDR2 FRNRAP. The CDR3 is 22 amino acids. The J segment lost 0 bases and the V segment lost 7 bases, leaving 22 bases of the junction unmatched. CDR3 nucleotide sequence: TGTGCTAGTGCTTTTTTTGGGATCCGGACAGGGGCCCGCATCTCTGGGGCCAACGTCCTGACTTTC. The encoded protein is CASAFFGIRTGARISGANVLTF.